The present T cell receptor beta chain was sequenced within a study of blood T cell repertoires in COVID-19. Across the study: Whether acute or convalescent, the COVID-19 samples came from the United States, Italy and Spain. T cells, B-cell-depleted T cells, or PBMCs provided the cDNA or gDNA that served as material.

Sequencing used immunoSEQ multiplex PCR; TCRdb keeps in-frame clones, though not all of them. The sample gives 60,000 to 75,000 clones, around 86% of which show up once; roughly 2% is in the top ten. Germline V gene data show CDR1 as MNHEY and CDR2 as SMNVEV (reference sequence). CDR3 length equals 13 residues. The V gene lost 6 bases and the J gene lost 1 base, with 10 bases spanning the gap. The chain links TRBV27 to TRBJ2-7; D perhaps matches TRBD1 (5 bases). The material sequenced was peripheral blood. This sequence originates from a man aged 30 to 39 with acute or convalescent COVID-19. The CDR3 coding sequence is TGTGCCAGCAGGCCTAGACAGTCCTACGAGCAGTACTTC. Protein product: CASRPRQSYEQYF.